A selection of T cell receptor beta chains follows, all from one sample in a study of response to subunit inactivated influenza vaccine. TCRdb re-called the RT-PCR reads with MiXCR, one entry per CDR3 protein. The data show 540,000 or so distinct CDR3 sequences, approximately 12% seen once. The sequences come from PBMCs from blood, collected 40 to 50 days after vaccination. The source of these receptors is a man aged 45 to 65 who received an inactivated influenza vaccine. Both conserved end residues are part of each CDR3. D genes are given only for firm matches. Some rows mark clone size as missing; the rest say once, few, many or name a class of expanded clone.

CDR3 DNA: TGCGCCAGCACCCCGGAGGGCAGGGGGCGTAACGAGCAGTACTTC; CDR3 protein: CASTPEGRGRNEQYF; D gene: TRBD1; V gene: TRBV5-1; clone size: .; J gene: TRBJ2-7
CDR3 DNA: TGTGCCAGCAGAACCGGCTCTGGCGGGGTCAGAGGGACCCAGTACTTC; CDR3 protein: CASRTGSGGVRGTQYF; D gene: .; V gene: TRBV2; clone size: few; J gene: TRBJ2-5
CDR3 DNA: TGTGCCAGCAGTCAAGGTGGTATTTCCTCTCCCCTCCACTTT; CDR3 protein: CASSQGGISSPLHF; D gene: .; V gene: TRBV4-2; clone size: few; J gene: TRBJ1-6
CDR3 DNA: TGTGCCAGCAGCTTGTTGGGGAGCGCTGAAGCTTTCTTT; CDR3 protein: CASSLLGSAEAFF; D gene: .; V gene: TRBV5-5; clone size: .; J gene: TRBJ1-1
CDR3 DNA: TGCGCCAGCAGTCAACCGGGCGGGCTCCTGGAGAAAGAGACCCAGTACTTC; CDR3 protein: CASSQPGGLLEKETQYF; D gene: .; V gene: TRBV23-1; clone size: .; J gene: TRBJ2-5
CDR3 DNA: TGTGCCAGCAGCGTAAGGGAGGGGGCCCACCTTCCAGATACGCAGTATTTT; CDR3 protein: CASSVREGAHLPDTQYF; D gene: .; V gene: TRBV9; clone size: few; J gene: TRBJ2-3
CDR3 DNA: TGCGCCAGCAGCCCGGGACTAGCGATGAGCACAGATACGCAGTATTTT; CDR3 protein: CASSPGLAMSTDTQYF; D gene: TRBD2; V gene: TRBV5-1; clone size: few; J gene: TRBJ2-3
CDR3 DNA: TGTGCCAGCAGCTTATTATCACTAGCGGGGGGGCGAGAGCAGTTCTTC; CDR3 protein: CASSLLSLAGGREQFF; D gene: TRBD2; V gene: TRBV7-2; clone size: many; J gene: TRBJ2-1
CDR3 DNA: TGTGCCAGCAGCCTGGGGGGTCTGAAAGGCTACACCTTC; CDR3 protein: CASSLGGLKGYTF; D gene: .; V gene: TRBV5-6; clone size: .; J gene: TRBJ1-2
CDR3 DNA: TGTGCCAGCAGTTACGAGGGAGGGGCCGGTCAGCCCCAGCATTTT; CDR3 protein: CASSYEGGAGQPQHF; D gene: .; V gene: TRBV6-5; clone size: .; J gene: TRBJ1-5
CDR3 DNA: TGTGCCAGCAGTTACACAAGAGGGGAGCGGAGGTCGACAAGCAATCAGCCCCAGCATTTT; CDR3 protein: CASSYTRGERRSTSNQPQHF; D gene: .; V gene: TRBV6-2/TRBV6-3; clone size: many; J gene: TRBJ1-5
CDR3 DNA: TGCGCCAGCAGCTTTCTAGCGGGAGGGTCCGAGCAGTACTTC; CDR3 protein: CASSFLAGGSEQYF; D gene: TRBD2; V gene: TRBV5-1; clone size: few; J gene: TRBJ2-7
CDR3 DNA: TGCAGTGCTAGGGGGCAAAGACTACTCGGTGAGCAGTTCTTC; CDR3 protein: CSARGQRLLGEQFF; D gene: .; V gene: TRBV20-1; clone size: .; J gene: TRBJ2-1
CDR3 DNA: TGCAGCGTTGATGGCGGGAGCACAGATACGCAGTATTTT; CDR3 protein: CSVDGGSTDTQYF; D gene: .; V gene: TRBV29-1; clone size: few; J gene: TRBJ2-3
CDR3 DNA: TGTGCTAGCAGCTTAAGGGTCCCGAAGACCTACGAGCAGTACTTC; CDR3 protein: CASSLRVPKTYEQYF; D gene: .; V gene: TRBV7-7; clone size: .; J gene: TRBJ2-7
CDR3 DNA: TGTGCCAGCAGTATCGCACAGTTGAACACTGAAGCTTTCTTT; CDR3 protein: CASSIAQLNTEAFF; D gene: .; V gene: TRBV2; clone size: .; J gene: TRBJ1-1
CDR3 DNA: TGTGCCAGCAGTTTAATGCAGGGTTACGAGCAGTACTTC; CDR3 protein: CASSLMQGYEQYF; D gene: .; V gene: TRBV12-3/TRBV12-4; clone size: .; J gene: TRBJ2-7
CDR3 DNA: TGCGCCAGCAGCGCGGGACTAGCGGGGGCCACAGATACGCAGTATTTT; CDR3 protein: CASSAGLAGATDTQYF; D gene: TRBD2; V gene: TRBV5-1; clone size: few; J gene: TRBJ2-3
CDR3 DNA: TGCAGTGCTTGGGGAGTGGCAGGGAGTAAATCGGCGCAGTACTTC; CDR3 protein: CSAWGVAGSKSAQYF; D gene: .; V gene: TRBV20-1; clone size: .; J gene: TRBJ2-7
CDR3 DNA: TGTGCCAGCAGTTACTCAGTGCCCGGAGAGCAGTACTTC; CDR3 protein: CASSYSVPGEQYF; D gene: .; V gene: TRBV6-5; clone size: .; J gene: TRBJ2-7
CDR3 DNA: TGCAGTAGGTCGGCGGGGGAAAATGAGCAGTTCTTC; CDR3 protein: CSRSAGENEQFF; D gene: TRBD2; V gene: TRBV20-1; clone size: few; J gene: TRBJ2-1
CDR3 DNA: TGCAGTGCTAGGGCGGAGCGACAGTCATATAATTCACCCCTCCACTTT; CDR3 protein: CSARAERQSYNSPLHF; D gene: .; V gene: TRBV20-1; clone size: few; J gene: TRBJ1-6
CDR3 DNA: TGTGCCAGCAGTTTATGGAGAGAAGATACGCAGTATTTT; CDR3 protein: CASSLWREDTQYF; D gene: .; V gene: TRBV27; clone size: .; J gene: TRBJ2-3
CDR3 DNA: TGTGCCAGCAGTTCGGGACAGGGGTCGGGGCCCCAGCATTTT; CDR3 protein: CASSSGQGSGPQHF; D gene: TRBD1; V gene: TRBV28; clone size: .; J gene: TRBJ1-5
CDR3 DNA: TGTGCCAGCAGTTGGGGGGGACCAGATCAGCCCCAGCATTTT; CDR3 protein: CASSWGGPDQPQHF; D gene: .; V gene: TRBV12-3/TRBV12-4; clone size: .; J gene: TRBJ1-5
CDR3 DNA: TGTGCCAGTAACCCATCGCAAACTCCATATGGCTACACCTTC; CDR3 protein: CASNPSQTPYGYTF; D gene: .; V gene: TRBV19; clone size: .; J gene: TRBJ1-2
CDR3 DNA: TGTGCCACCAGTGATCCCGGACAGGGACGTAGTGAGCAGTACTTC; CDR3 protein: CATSDPGQGRSEQYF; D gene: TRBD1; V gene: TRBV24-1; clone size: few; J gene: TRBJ2-7
CDR3 DNA: TGTGCCAGCAGCTTAGTACAGGGGGAGGACAATGAGCAGTTCTTC; CDR3 protein: CASSLVQGEDNEQFF; D gene: TRBD1; V gene: TRBV7-9; clone size: few; J gene: TRBJ2-1
CDR3 DNA: TGCAGTGCTAGAACAGTTTCTGAGCAGTTCTTC; CDR3 protein: CSARTVSEQFF; D gene: .; V gene: TRBV20-1; clone size: few; J gene: TRBJ2-1
CDR3 DNA: TGCAGTGCTAGGTGGGCTAGCGGAATGGGTGAGCAGTTCTTC; CDR3 protein: CSARWASGMGEQFF; D gene: TRBD2; V gene: TRBV20-1; clone size: few; J gene: TRBJ2-1
CDR3 DNA: TGCAGTGCTAGCCTGCCGACCGGGATGGAAGCTTTCTTT; CDR3 protein: CSASLPTGMEAFF; D gene: .; V gene: TRBV20-1; clone size: few; J gene: TRBJ1-1
CDR3 DNA: TGTGCCAGCAGTCTCAACCATGGACTAACGCTAGGTCACTATGGCTACACCTTC; CDR3 protein: CASSLNHGLTLGHYGYTF; D gene: .; V gene: TRBV12-3/TRBV12-4; clone size: .; J gene: TRBJ1-2
CDR3 DNA: TGTGCCAGCAGCTTAGGTTTCGTGAGCTCCTATAATTCACCCCTCCACTTT; CDR3 protein: CASSLGFVSSYNSPLHF; D gene: .; V gene: TRBV11-2; clone size: few; J gene: TRBJ1-6
CDR3 DNA: TGCAGTGCTAGAGATGGAGGGGGGGCCTACGAGCAGTACTTC; CDR3 protein: CSARDGGGAYEQYF; D gene: .; V gene: TRBV20-1; clone size: medium-sized; J gene: TRBJ2-7
CDR3 DNA: TGCGCCAGCAGTGCAGGGGATCTCTCCTACGAGCAGTACTTC; CDR3 protein: CASSAGDLSYEQYF; D gene: .; V gene: TRBV10-1; clone size: few; J gene: TRBJ2-7
CDR3 DNA: TGTGCCAGCAGTGCGGACCCACGACGTGGCTACACCTTC; CDR3 protein: CASSADPRRGYTF; D gene: .; V gene: TRBV6-1; clone size: many; J gene: TRBJ1-2
CDR3 DNA: TGTGCCAGCAGCTTAGATCGACTAGCGGGGAACACAGATACGCAGTATTTT; CDR3 protein: CASSLDRLAGNTDTQYF; D gene: TRBD2; V gene: TRBV11-2; clone size: .; J gene: TRBJ2-3
CDR3 DNA: TGTGCCACCAGCAGATTAGTTAGTGGGATCTATGGCTACACCTTC; CDR3 protein: CATSRLVSGIYGYTF; D gene: .; V gene: TRBV15; clone size: .; J gene: TRBJ1-2
CDR3 DNA: TGTGCCAGCAGCTGGATCTGGACGGAAACTAGCACAGATACGCAGTATTTT; CDR3 protein: CASSWIWTETSTDTQYF; D gene: .; V gene: TRBV11-1; clone size: few; J gene: TRBJ2-3
CDR3 DNA: TGTGCCAGCAGTGAAGCGAACGGGTTGGGCACAGATACGCAGTATTTT; CDR3 protein: CASSEANGLGTDTQYF; D gene: .; V gene: TRBV2; clone size: .; J gene: TRBJ2-3
CDR3 DNA: TGCGCCAGCAGCTCCCAAAGGCCCCTTGGAGCGGACCTCTCCAATGAGCAGTTCTTC; CDR3 protein: CASSSQRPLGADLSNEQFF; D gene: .; V gene: TRBV5-1; clone size: few; J gene: TRBJ2-1
CDR3 DNA: TGCAGTGCAGAAATACCGACTAGCGGGAGTTACGAGCAGTACTTC; CDR3 protein: CSAEIPTSGSYEQYF; D gene: TRBD2; V gene: TRBV20-1; clone size: few; J gene: TRBJ2-7
CDR3 DNA: TGTGCCACCAGCCCAGACACACTTCGTCTGTCCCCCTACTACACCTTC; CDR3 protein: CATSPDTLRLSPYYTF; D gene: .; V gene: TRBV15; clone size: .; J gene: TRBJ1-2
CDR3 DNA: TGCAGCGTTGGTCGGAGGGGGTCCGGGGAGCTGTTTTTT; CDR3 protein: CSVGRRGSGELFF; D gene: .; V gene: TRBV29-1; clone size: few; J gene: TRBJ2-2
CDR3 DNA: TGTGCCAGCAGCTCAACCGGGACAGGGGGCGAGCAGTACTTC; CDR3 protein: CASSSTGTGGEQYF; D gene: TRBD1; V gene: TRBV5-5; clone size: few; J gene: TRBJ2-7
CDR3 DNA: TGTGCCATCAGCGCCAAGGGGGTTAGCACAGATACGCAGTATTTT; CDR3 protein: CAISAKGVSTDTQYF; D gene: .; V gene: TRBV10-3; clone size: few; J gene: TRBJ2-3